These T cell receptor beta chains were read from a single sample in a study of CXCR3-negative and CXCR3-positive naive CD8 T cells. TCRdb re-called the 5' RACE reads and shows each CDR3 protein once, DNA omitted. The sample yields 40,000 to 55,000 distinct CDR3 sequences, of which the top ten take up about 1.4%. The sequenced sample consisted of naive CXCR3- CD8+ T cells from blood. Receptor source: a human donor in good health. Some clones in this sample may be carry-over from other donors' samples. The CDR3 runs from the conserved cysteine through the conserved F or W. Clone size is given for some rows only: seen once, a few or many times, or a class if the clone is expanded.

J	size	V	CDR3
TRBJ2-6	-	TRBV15	CATSSGGAGWISGANVLTF
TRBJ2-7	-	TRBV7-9	CASSPSYEQYF
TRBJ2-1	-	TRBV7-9	CASSLLAGDRKEQFF
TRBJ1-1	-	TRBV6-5	CAIRSLGTEAFF
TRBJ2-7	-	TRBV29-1	CGVEAGTGGYEQYF
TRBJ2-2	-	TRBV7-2	CASIQASGGDTGELFF
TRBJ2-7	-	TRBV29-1	CSVGASPYYEQYF
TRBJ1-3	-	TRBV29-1	CSVFPGDGGNTIYF
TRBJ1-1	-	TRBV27	CASSLLRGYTEAFF
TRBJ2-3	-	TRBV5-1	CASSDLGGTDTQYF
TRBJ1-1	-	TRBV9	CASSVEGFRARKNTEAFF
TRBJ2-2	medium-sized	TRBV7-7	CAAQGPNTGELFF
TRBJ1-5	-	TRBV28	CASSFFSSGQPQHF
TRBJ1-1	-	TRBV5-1	CASSFGDSSTEAFF
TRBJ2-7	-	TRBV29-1	CSALWRDSTYEQYF
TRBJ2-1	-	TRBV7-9	CASSLGHRGDEQFF
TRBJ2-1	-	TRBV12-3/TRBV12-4	CASSPGTGGNEQFF
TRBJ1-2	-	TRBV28	CASSITVTYGYTF
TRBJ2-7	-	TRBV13	CASSLISYEQYF
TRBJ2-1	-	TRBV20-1	CSASSPGGKYNEQFF
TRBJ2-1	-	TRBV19	CASTPGGGSSYNEQFF
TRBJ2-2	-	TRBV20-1	CSANNPGLATGELFF
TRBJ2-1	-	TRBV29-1	CSATSGVYNEQFF
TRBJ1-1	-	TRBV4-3	CASSQDTRAWGTEAFF
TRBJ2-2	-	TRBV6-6	CASSYSSIAGTGELFF
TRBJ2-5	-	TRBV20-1	CSARTGQSLETQYF
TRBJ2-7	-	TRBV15	CATSRAGQPSYEQYF
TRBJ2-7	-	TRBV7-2	CASSFAGSSYEQYF
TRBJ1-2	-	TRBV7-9	CASSLGRQDINYGYTF
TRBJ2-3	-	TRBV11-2	CASSEKGAAGDTQYF
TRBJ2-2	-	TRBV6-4	CASRVSNTGELFF
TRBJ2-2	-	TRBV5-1	CASSLEDNSNTGELFF
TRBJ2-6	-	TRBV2	CASRRQGYGANVLTF
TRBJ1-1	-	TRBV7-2	CASSVGRGRNTEAFF
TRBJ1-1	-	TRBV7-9	CASSPPGGTEAFF
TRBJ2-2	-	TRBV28	CASSFPSETENTGELFF
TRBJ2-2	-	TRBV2	CASSESGGDTGELFF
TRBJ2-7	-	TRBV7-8	CASSLELTSGGDEQYF
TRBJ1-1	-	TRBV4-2	CASSPEHSRVTEAFF
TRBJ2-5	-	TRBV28	CASIPQVRQETQYF
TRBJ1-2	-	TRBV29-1	CSVEMLIYGYTF